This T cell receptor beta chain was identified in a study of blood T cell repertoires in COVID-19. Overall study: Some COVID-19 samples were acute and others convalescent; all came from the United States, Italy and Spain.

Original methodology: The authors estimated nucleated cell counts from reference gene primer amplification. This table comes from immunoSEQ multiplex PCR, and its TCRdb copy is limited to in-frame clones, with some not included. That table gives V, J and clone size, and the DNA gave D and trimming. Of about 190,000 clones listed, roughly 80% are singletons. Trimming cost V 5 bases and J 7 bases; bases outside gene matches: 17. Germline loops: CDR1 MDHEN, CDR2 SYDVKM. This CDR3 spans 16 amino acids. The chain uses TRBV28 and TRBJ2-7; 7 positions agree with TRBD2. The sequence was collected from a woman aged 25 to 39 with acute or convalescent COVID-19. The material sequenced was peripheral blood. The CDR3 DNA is TGTGCCAGCAGTAGGGGAGTGGGGGGAGGGCCGCGGGAGCAGTACTTC. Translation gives CASSRGVGGGPREQYF.